These 7 T cell receptor beta chains came from one sample sequenced in a study of blood T cell repertoires in COVID-19 (dated by TCRdb to 2020 to 2021). Library construction relied on the immunoSEQ multiplex PCR assay. This immuneACCESS table, as held by TCRdb, lists in-frame sequences with V and J called but not all clones. Of the missing ones, under half trace to an unresolved V gene in checked studies; the others have no known cause. The sample table lists a few hundred thousand clones, over 75% of them with a count of one. The ten largest clonotypes hold about 1.9% of the sample. Source material: PBMCs or T cells enriched from blood (not recorded which). All receptors derive from a man in his forties or fifties in a cohort exposed to, infected with or recovered from COVID-19 (not recorded which).

This chain uses TRBV10-1 with TRBJ2-1, with D possibly TRBD1 on 5 matching bases. The CDR3 totals 16 residues. V was trimmed by 1 base and J by 5 bases, leaving 15 bases between them. Per germline, CDR1 WNHNN and CDR2 SYGVQD (reference sequence). CDR3 coding DNA: TGCGCCAGCAGTGAGTATCTGACAACAGGAAACAATGAGCAGTTCTTC. Translating gives CASSEYLTTGNNEQFF.

CDR3 loop: CASGQSGSGYNEQFF. The CDR3 DNA follows: TGTGCCAGCGGACAGAGCGGGAGCGGCTACAATGAGCAGTTCTTC. This rearrangement joins TRBV6-4 to TRBJ2-1; TRBD2 matches 8 bases. Per the germline V gene, CDR1 is MRHNA and CDR2 is SNTAGT. J gave up 3 bases and V 8 bases, and 9 bases lay outside the gene matches. This CDR3 contains 15 residues.

The rearrangement links TRBV5-1 to TRBJ2-3, with TRBD2 matching 11 bases. V lost 6 bases, J lost 5 bases, and 5 bases stayed unmatched. The CDR3 runs 14 residues. Per the germline V gene, CDR1 is SGHRS and CDR2 is YFSETQ. In DNA form, the CDR3 reads TGCGCCAGCACACTAGCGGGAGAAGGAGATACGCAGTATTTT. As protein: CASTLAGEGDTQYF.

V is TRBV19 and J is TRBJ1-5; no firm D call. V lost 2 bases to trimming and J lost 4 bases, with 12 bases between them. The CDR3 extends over 15 amino acids. Germline CDR1 is LNHDA and CDR2 is SQIVND (reference sequence). The CDR3 coding sequence is TGTGCCAGTAGTATATTCCGGACGGGGAATCAGCCCCAGCATTTT. Encoded protein: CASSIFRTGNQPQHF.

The J gene is TRBJ1-3, the V gene TRBV28; perhaps TRBD1 as D (5 bases). The CDR3 consists of 12 residues. V was clipped by 7 bases and J by 4 bases, with 8 bases between them. The germline V gene encodes CDR1 MDHEN and CDR2 SYDVKM. The CDR3 sequence: CASTWTGNTIYF. The CDR3 DNA sequence: TGTGCCAGCACCTGGACAGGAAACACCATATATTTT.

The rearrangement links TRBV2 to TRBJ1-3; 8 bases agree with TRBD1. The CDR3 totals 17 residues. Germline CDR1 is SNHLY and CDR2 is FYNNEI. Trimming cost V 6 bases and J 0 bases; bases outside gene matches: 10. CDR3 loop: CASRAGAGGRSGNTIYF. The CDR3 DNA reads as TGTGCCAGCAGGGCCGGGGCAGGGGGCCGCTCTGGAAACACCATATATTTT. Looking up the rest from reference TRBV2 and TRBJ1-3 gives the full variable domain: EPEVTQTPSHQVTQMGQEVILRCVPISNHLYFYWYRQILGQKVEFLVSFYNNEISEKSEIFDDQFSVERPDGSNFTLKIRSTKLEDSAMYFCASRAGAGGRSGNTIYFGEGSWLTVV.

The DNA of the CDR3 is TGCGCCAGCAGCACGGGACAGACGTACCTCTATGGCTACACCTTC. This translates into CASSTGQTYLYGYTF. This chain joins TRBV5-1 and TRBJ1-2; 7 positions match TRBD1. The V gene end was trimmed by 4 bases and the J gene end by 4 bases; junction bases not matched to a gene: 10. The CDR3 runs to 15 residues. Germline V gene lookup returns CDR1 SGHRS and CDR2 YFSETQ.